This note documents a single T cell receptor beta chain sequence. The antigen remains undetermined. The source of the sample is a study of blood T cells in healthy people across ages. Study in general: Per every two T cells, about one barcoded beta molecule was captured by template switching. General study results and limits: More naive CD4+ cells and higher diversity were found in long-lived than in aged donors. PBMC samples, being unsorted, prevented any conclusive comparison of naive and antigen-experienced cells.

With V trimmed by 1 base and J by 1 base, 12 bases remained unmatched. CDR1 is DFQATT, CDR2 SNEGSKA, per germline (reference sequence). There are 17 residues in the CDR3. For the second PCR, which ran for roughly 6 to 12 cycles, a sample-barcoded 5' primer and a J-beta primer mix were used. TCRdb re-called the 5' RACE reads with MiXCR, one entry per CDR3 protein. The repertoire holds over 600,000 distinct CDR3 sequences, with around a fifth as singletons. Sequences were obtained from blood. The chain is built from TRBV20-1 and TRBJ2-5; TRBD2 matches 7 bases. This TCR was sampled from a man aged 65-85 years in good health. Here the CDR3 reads CSARVASGVLAQETQYF. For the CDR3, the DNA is TGCAGTGCTAGAGTCGCTAGCGGAGTGCTTGCCCAAGAGACCCAGTACTTC.